This TCR beta chain was captured in a study of OX40 agonist ivuxolimab in advanced cancers. Findings of the study overall: Antigens targeted by the expanded peripheral T cells were not determined.

Clones were read by immunoSEQ multiplex PCR, and TCRdb kept only the in-frame ones, dropping some. This sample has about 46,000 clones, with around nine tenths found just once. Comments on this clone: What it recognizes is unknown.

The germline V gene encodes CDR1 MNHEY and CDR2 SVGAGI. The CDR3 sequence is 15 residues long. V lost 2 bases, J lost 6 bases, and 14 bases lay in between. The sample consisted of CD4+ or CD8+ T cells sorted from blood, taken in a trial of the OX40 agonist ivuxolimab. This sequence was found in an adult with an advanced solid tumor such as melanoma, head and neck, liver or kidney cancer. The rearrangement uses TRBV6-5 and TRBJ2-1, with D maybe TRBD1 (6 bases). The CDR3 DNA follows: TGTGCCAGCAGTTACGCGGCAGGGGCGGGCAATGAGCAGTTCTTC. Encoded protein: CASSYAAGAGNEQFF.